This T cell receptor beta chain was identified during a study of T cell changes during pregnancy in multiple sclerosis. Assay used: immunoSEQ multiplex PCR; TCRdb lists only in-frame clones, some missing. The table records 85,000 to 100,000 clones, 80% to 95% of them present only once. V gave up 2 bases and J gave up 1 base, with 13 bases separating them. This CDR3 is built from 17 residues. Germline assignment: CDR1 SGDLS and CDR2 YYNGEE. The chain is built from TRBV9 and TRBJ2-6, with D perhaps TRBD1 (5 bases). Sequenced material: peripheral blood, taken in the first trimester of pregnancy. This sequence was found in a female donor with multiple sclerosis, enrolled in a pregnancy study. This chain's CDR3 is CASSVQGTTSGANVLTF. Here the CDR3 DNA reads TGTGCCAGCAGCGTGCAGGGAACCACTTCTGGGGCCAACGTCCTGACTTTC.